Detailed here is one T cell receptor (beta chain). Its target is not known. The sample is drawn from a study of cytomegalovirus exposure and HLA in healthy donors. Turning to the study itself: One earlier analysis, a look at 200 million or so T cells, found 117 million unique TCR beta sequences. Study-wide results and limits: Clonal expansion, a later analysis showed, was greater in HLA-associated TCR beta chains than in equally common others. Association with HLA alleles at 0.05 false discovery rate was found for 16,951 TCR beta sequences in a later analysis.

Researchers ran the PCR with 60 Vbeta and 13 Jbeta primers. Original methodology: Some 10 million of the 80 million or so unique TCR beta chains counted in a later analysis were shared. Repertoires were generated with immunoSEQ multiplex PCR, while TCRdb's copy carries only in-frame clones and drops some. The V and J calls and clone size are taken from that table; D and trimming were inferred from the DNA. The repertoire table contains about 65,000 clones. The sequence came from a boy aged 5-17 years in good health and CMV-seronegative. Sequencing was done on a sample of PBMCs.

Here the CDR3 DNA reads TGTGCCAGCAGCTCCCGGGGGCTAGCGGGAGGAGGGGGAGAGACCCAGTACTTC. It encodes CASSSRGLAGGGGETQYF. The chain carries TRBV7-9 and TRBJ2-5, with TRBD2 matching 11 bases. The CDR3 covers 18 residues. The V and J ends lost 4 bases and 4 bases, in that order; junction bases with no gene match: 14. From germline, CDR1 is SEHNR and CDR2 FQNEAQ (reference sequence). Full variable domain (outside the CDR3, taken from reference TRBV7-9 and TRBJ2-5): DTGVSQNPRHKITKRGQNVTFRCDPISEHNRLYWYRQTLGQGPEFLTYFQNEAQLEKSRLLSDRFSAERPKGSFSTLEIQRTEQGDSAMYLCASSSRGLAGGGGETQYFGPGTRLLVL.